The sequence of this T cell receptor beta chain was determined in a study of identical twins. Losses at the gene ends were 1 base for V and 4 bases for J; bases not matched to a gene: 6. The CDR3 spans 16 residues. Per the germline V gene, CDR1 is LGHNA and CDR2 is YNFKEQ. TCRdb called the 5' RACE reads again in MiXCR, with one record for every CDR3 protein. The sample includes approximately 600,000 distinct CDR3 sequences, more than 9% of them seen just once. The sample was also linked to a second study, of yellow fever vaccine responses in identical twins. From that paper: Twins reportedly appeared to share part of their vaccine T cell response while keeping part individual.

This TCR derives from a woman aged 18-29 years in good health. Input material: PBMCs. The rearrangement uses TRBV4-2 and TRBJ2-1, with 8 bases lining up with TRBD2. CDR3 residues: CASSQGMGLEYNEQFF. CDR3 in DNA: TGTGCCAGCAGCCAAGGCATGGGACTAGAATACAATGAGCAGTTCTTC.